This TCR beta chain was retrieved from a study of blood T cell repertoires in COVID-19. Study information: Spain, Italy and the United States supplied samples that represented acute and convalescent COVID-19.

This clone showed up many times. Authors' data handling: The assay estimated nucleated cells by amplifying reference gene primers. The protocol was immunoSEQ multiplex PCR, while the TCRdb copy is restricted to in-frame clones and leaves out a portion. That table is the source of V, J and clone size, and D and trimming were worked out from the DNA. Of roughly 340,000 clones listed, roughly 90% were seen once; the top ten hold 2.5% to 3.5%. The clonotype originates from a woman younger than 45 with COVID-19, enrolled during active disease. The sequencing sample was made of peripheral blood.

CDR3 amino acids: CASGARTDFNEKLFF. The CDR3 DNA reads as TGTGCCAGCGGAGCACGGACGGACTTTAATGAAAAACTGTTTTTT. This chain joins TRBV6-5 and TRBJ1-4; D ambiguous. The CDR3 is 15 residues long. Trimming removed 8 bases at V and 4 bases at J, with 17 bases between. Germline CDR1 reads MNHEY; CDR2 reads SVGAGI.